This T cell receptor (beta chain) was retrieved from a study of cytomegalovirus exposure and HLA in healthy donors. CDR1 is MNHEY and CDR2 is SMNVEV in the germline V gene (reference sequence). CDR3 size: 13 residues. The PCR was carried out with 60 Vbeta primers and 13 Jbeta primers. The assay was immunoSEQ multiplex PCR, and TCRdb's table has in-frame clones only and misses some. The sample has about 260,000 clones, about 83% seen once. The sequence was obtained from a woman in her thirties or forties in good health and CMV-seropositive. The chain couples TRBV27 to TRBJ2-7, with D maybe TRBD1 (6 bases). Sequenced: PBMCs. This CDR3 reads CVTRGYGAYEQYF. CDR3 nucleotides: TGTGTCACCAGGGGTTATGGAGCGTACGAGCAGTACTTC.